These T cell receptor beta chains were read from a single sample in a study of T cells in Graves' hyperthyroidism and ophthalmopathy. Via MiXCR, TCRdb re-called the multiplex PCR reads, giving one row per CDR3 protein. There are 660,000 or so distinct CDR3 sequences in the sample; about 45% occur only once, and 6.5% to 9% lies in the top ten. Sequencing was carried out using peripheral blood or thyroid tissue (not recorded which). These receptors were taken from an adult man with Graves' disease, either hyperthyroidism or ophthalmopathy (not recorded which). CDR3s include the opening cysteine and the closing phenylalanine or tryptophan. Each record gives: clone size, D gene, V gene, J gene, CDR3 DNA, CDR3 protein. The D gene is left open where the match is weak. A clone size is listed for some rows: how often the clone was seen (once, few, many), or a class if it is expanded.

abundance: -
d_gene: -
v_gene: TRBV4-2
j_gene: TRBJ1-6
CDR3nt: TGTGCCAGCAGCCAAGATCGGGGGGAACAGACCTCACCCCTCCACTTT
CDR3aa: CASSQDRGEQTSPLHF

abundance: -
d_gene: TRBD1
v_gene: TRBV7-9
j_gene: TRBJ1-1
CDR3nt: TGTGCCAGCAGCTTAGGGACCCGGGACAGGGTTAAAACTGAAGCTTTCTTT
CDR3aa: CASSLGTRDRVKTEAFF

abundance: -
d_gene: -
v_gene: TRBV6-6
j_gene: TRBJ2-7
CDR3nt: TGTGCCAGCAGTCTGGGACATTACTCCTACGAGCAGTACTTC
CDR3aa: CASSLGHYSYEQYF

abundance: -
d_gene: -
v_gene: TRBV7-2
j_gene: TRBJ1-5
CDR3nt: TGCGCCAGCAGCCAAGATACAGTAGGGGCCCTTATTCAGCCCCAGCATTTT
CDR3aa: CASSQDTVGALIQPQHF

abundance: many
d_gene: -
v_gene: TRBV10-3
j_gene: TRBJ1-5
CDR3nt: TGTGCCATCAGTGACACCGGTAGCAATCAGCCCCAGCATTTT
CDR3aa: CAISDTGSNQPQHF

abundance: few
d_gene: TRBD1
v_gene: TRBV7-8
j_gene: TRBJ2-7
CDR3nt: TGTGCCAGCAGCTGGGGGGACAGGGGGGACTACGAGCAGTACTTC
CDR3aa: CASSWGDRGDYEQYF

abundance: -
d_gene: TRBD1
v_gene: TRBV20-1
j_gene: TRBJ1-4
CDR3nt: TGCAGTGCTTCCCAGGGGGCGAGAACTAATGAAAAACTGTTTTTT
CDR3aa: CSASQGARTNEKLFF

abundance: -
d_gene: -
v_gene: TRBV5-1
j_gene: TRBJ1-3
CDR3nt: TGTGCCAGCAGCGCGACCCCCGCGGCTGGAAACACCATATATTTT
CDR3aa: CASSATPAAGNTIYF

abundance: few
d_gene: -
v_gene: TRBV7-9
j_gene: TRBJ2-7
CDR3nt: TGTGCCAGCAGCTTTGAAGAACTCCTCGGCGGTGAGCAGTACTTC
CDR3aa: CASSFEELLGGEQYF

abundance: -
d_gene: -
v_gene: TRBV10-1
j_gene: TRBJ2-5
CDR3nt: TGCGCCAGCAGTGAGTCGATCGGGGGGCCGGAGACCCAGTACTTC
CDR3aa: CASSESIGGPETQYF

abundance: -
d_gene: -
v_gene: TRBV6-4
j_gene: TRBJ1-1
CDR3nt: TGTGCCAGCAGTTTTCCCCCAGCAGGGATCACTGAAGCTTTCTTT
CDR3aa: CASSFPPAGITEAFF

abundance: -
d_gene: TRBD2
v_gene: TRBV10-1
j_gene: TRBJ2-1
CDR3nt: TGCGCCAGCAGTGTAGGACTAGCGGGAGTCAATGAGCAGTTCTTC
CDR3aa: CASSVGLAGVNEQFF

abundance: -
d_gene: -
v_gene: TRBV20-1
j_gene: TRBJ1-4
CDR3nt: TGCAGTGCTAGTAGCGGGGGCCGAGGTGAAAAACTGTTTTTT
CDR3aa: CSASSGGRGEKLFF

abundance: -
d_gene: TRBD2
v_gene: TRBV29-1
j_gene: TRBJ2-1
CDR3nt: TGCAGCGTCATACTAGCGGATACCTACAATGAGCAGTTCTTC
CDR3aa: CSVILADTYNEQFF

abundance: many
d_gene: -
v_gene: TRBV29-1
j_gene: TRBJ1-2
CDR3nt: TGCAGCGTTGAGGCCAAAGTACTTAGTGGCTACACCTTC
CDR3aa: CSVEAKVLSGYTF

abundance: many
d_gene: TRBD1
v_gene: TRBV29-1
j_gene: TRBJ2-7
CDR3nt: TGCAGCGCCTCGGGACAGGGACCCGAGCAGTACTTC
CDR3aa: CSASGQGPEQYF

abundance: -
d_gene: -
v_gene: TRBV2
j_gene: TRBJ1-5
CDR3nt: TGTGCCAGCAGAGATGCTGGCCAGCCCCAGCATTTT
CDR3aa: CASRDAGQPQHF

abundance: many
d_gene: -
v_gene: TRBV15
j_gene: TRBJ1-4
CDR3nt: TGTGCCACCAGCGGAGCCCGGGGGGGTGAAAAACTGTTTTTT
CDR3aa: CATSGARGGEKLFF

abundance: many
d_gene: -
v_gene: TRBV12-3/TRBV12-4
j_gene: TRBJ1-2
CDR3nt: TGTGCCAGCAGTGACCGGGGTACCTATGGCTACACCTTC
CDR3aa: CASSDRGTYGYTF

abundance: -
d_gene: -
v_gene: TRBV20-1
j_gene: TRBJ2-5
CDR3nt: TGCAGTGATGGGACGGCCCAAGAGACCCAGTACTTC
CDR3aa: CSDGTAQETQYF

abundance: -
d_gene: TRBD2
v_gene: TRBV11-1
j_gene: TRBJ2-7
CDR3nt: TGTGCCTGCCCTAAAAGCGGGGCCCCCTACGAGCAGTACTTC
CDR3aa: CACPKSGAPYEQYF

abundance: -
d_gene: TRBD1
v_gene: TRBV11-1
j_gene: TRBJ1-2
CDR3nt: TGTGCCAGTAGTATCACAGGGGGGACACAAACTAACTATGGCTACACCTTC
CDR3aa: CASSITGGTQTNYGYTF

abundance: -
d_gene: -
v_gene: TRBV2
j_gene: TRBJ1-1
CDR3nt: TGTGCCAGCAGTTTCGCCAGGCCCGTTGAAGCTTTCTTT
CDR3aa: CASSFARPVEAFF

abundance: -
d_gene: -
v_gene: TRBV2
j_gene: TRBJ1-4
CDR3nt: TGTGCCAGCCTAGACAGGCTTAATGAAAAACTGTTTTTT
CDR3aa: CASLDRLNEKLFF

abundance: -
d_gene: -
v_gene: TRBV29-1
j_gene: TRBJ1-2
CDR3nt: TGCAGCGAGAACAGGGTTCCCGCCTATGGCTACACCTTC
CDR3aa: CSENRVPAYGYTF

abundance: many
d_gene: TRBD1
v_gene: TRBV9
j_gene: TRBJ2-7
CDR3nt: TGTGCCAGCAGCGTTTTGACAGGGGATGACTACGAGCAGTACTTC
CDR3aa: CASSVLTGDDYEQYF

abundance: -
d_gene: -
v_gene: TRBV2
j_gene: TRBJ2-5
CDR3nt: TGTGCCGGCAGTCCCCCGAGGACGGGTGCCCAAGAGACCCAGTACTTC
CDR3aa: CAGSPPRTGAQETQYF

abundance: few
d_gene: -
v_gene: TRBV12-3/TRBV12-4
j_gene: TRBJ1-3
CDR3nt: TGTGCCAGCAGCGCAGGTTTCTCTGGAAACACCATATATTTT
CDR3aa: CASSAGFSGNTIYF

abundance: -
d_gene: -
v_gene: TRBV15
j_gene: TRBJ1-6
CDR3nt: TGTGCCACCAACAGAGATAGACCAGTAAATTCACCCCTCCACTTT
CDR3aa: CATNRDRPVNSPLHF

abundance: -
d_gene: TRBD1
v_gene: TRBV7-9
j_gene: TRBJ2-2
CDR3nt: TGTGCCAGCAGCTTCCGGGACAGGGACGGCACCGGGGAGCTGTTTTTT
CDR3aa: CASSFRDRDGTGELFF

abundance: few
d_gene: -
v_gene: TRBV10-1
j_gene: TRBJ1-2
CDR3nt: TGCGCCAGCACTGAACCTGGGATACACGGCTACGGCTACACCTTC
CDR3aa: CASTEPGIHGYGYTF

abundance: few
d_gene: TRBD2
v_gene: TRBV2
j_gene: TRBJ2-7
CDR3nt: TGTGCCAGCAGTCAGCTAGCGGGGAAATCCTACGAGCAGTACTTC
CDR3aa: CASSQLAGKSYEQYF

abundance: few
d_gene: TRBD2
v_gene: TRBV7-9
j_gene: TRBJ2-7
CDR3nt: TGTGCCAGCAGCTTAACCCCCGCCGCGGGGGTCTACGAGCAGTACTTC
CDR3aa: CASSLTPAAGVYEQYF

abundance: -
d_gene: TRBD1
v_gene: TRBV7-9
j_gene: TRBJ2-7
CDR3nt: TGTGCCAGCAGCTCGCGCGGGGACAGGGCGGACTACGAGCAGTACTTC
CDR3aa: CASSSRGDRADYEQYF

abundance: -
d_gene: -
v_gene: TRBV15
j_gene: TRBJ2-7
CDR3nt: TGTGCCACCAGCAGTGATGTACCCCTCTCTCGCGAGCAGTACTTC
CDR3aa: CATSSDVPLSREQYF

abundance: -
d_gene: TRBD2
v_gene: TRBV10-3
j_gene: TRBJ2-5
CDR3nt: TGTGCCAGCAGCTTGCCCTCACAATCTAGCGGGGAGGTCCAAGAGACCCAGTACTTC
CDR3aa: CASSLPSQSSGEVQETQYF

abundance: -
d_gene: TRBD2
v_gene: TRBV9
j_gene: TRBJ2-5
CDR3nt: TGTGCCAGCAGCCAGGGACTAGCGGGGCCTCCCCAAGAGACCCAGTACTTC
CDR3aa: CASSQGLAGPPQETQYF

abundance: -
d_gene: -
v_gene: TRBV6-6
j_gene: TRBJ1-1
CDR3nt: TGTGCCAGCAGTCCCTTCATGGGTTCTGAAGCTTTCTTT
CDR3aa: CASSPFMGSEAFF

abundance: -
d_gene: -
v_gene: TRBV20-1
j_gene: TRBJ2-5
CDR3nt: TGCAGTGCTAGGGGGGAAACAGAGACCCAGTACTTC
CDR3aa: CSARGETETQYF

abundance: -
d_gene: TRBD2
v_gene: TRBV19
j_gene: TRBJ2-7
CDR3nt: TGTGCCAGTAGTATCCTGCTAGCGGGCCGAAACTCCTACGAGCAGTACTTC
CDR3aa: CASSILLAGRNSYEQYF

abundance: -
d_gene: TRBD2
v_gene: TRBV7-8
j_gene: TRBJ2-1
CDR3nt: TGTGCCAGCAGACTAGCGGGGGGCACCAATGAGCAGTTCTTC
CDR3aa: CASRLAGGTNEQFF

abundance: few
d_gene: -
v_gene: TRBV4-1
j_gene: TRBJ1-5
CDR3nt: TGCGCCAGCAGCCAAAGTCACAGGGCCCTTCAGCCCCAGCATTTT
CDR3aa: CASSQSHRALQPQHF